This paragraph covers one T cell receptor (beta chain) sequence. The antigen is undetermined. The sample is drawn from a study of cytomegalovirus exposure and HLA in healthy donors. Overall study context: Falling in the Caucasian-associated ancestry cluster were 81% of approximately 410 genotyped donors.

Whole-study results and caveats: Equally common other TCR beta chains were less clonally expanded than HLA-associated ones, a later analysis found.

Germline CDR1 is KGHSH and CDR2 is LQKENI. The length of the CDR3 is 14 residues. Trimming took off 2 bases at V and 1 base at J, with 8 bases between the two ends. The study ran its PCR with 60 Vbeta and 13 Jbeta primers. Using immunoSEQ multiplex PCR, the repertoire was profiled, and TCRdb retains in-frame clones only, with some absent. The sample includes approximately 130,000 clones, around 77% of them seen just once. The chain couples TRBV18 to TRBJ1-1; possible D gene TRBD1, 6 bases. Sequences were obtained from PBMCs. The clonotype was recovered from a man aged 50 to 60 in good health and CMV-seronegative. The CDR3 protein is CASSPTGQNTEAFF. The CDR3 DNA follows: TGTGCCAGCTCACCAACAGGGCAGAACACTGAAGCTTTCTTT.